A selection of T cell receptor beta chains follows, all from one sample in a study of OX40 agonist ivuxolimab in advanced cancers. Data came from immunoSEQ multiplex PCR; TCRdb stores just in-frame clones and leaves some out. The sample gives roughly 66,000 clones, 65% to 90% of which show up once; 0.6% to 0.8% is in the top ten. Sequenced material: CD4+ or CD8+ T cells sorted from blood, taken in a trial of the OX40 agonist ivuxolimab. The source is an adult with an advanced solid tumor such as melanoma, head and neck, liver or kidney cancer. Each CDR3 is given with its conserved first and last residue. A D gene is named only where the DNA matches it firmly. Expanded clones are given a class, and other clones once, few, many or no size at all.

>.|16|TRBJ1-6|.|TRBV30
CAWSDRLGQGSSPLHF
TGTGCCTGGAGTGACCGGCTTGGGCAGGGAAGTTCACCCCTCCACTTT
>.|19|TRBJ2-3|TRBD2|TRBV9
CASSERTSGGALPTDTQYF
TGTGCCAGCAGCGAGAGGACTAGCGGGGGGGCTCTCCCCACAGATACGCAGTATTTT
>.|14|TRBJ2-4|.|TRBV5-4
CASSPGLPGGIQYF
TGTGCCAGCAGCCCAGGACTGCCCGGGGGCATTCAGTACTTC
>.|12|TRBJ2-7|.|TRBV7-2
CASSPRSYEQYF
TGTGCCAGCAGCCCCCGGAGCTACGAGCAGTACTTC
>.|16|TRBJ2-7|TRBD2|TRBV6-6
CASSYGGLAGGNEQYF
TGTGCCAGCAGTTACGGGGGACTAGCGGGGGGAAACGAGCAGTACTTC
>once|14|TRBJ1-1|.|TRBV11-2
CASSLVLRNTEAFF
TGTGCCAGCAGCTTAGTCCTCCGGAACACTGAAGCTTTCTTT
>.|13|TRBJ1-1|.|TRBV19
CASSIGRGTEAFF
TGTGCCAGTAGTATAGGCAGGGGCACTGAAGCTTTCTTT
>once|10|TRBJ2-1|.|TRBV28
CASRGGQQFF
TGTGCCAGCAGGGGTGGACAGCAGTTCTTC
>.|16|TRBJ1-5|.|TRBV7-9
CASSLAGRGSNQPQHF
TGTGCCAGCAGCTTAGCCGGGCGGGGGAGCAATCAGCCCCAGCATTTT
>.|15|TRBJ2-2|TRBD2|TRBV27
CASSSTGTSGGELFF
TGTGCCAGCAGTTCGACTGGGACTAGCGGCGGGGAGCTGTTTTTT
>.|13|TRBJ2-5|.|TRBV6-4
CASSERDGETQYF
TGTGCCAGCAGTGAGCGAGATGGAGAGACCCAGTACTTC
>.|14|TRBJ2-3|.|TRBV5-4
CASSLDYITDTQYF
TGTGCCAGCAGCTTGGACTATATCACAGATACGCAGTATTTT
>.|15|TRBJ1-5|.|TRBV6-1
CASSRGASSNQPQHF
TGTGCCAGCAGCCGAGGGGCATCTAGCAATCAGCCCCAGCATTTT
>.|13|TRBJ2-3|.|TRBV7-2
CASSLGGQDTQYF
TGTGCCAGCAGCCTCGGGGGGCAAGATACGCAGTATTTT
>.|13|TRBJ1-1|.|TRBV5-1
CASSLRGNTEAFF
TGCGCCAGCAGCCTCCGCGGAAACACTGAAGCTTTCTTT
>.|12|TRBJ2-7|.|TRBV14
CASSTRRYEQYF
TGTGCCAGCAGCACCCGGCGTTACGAGCAGTACTTC
>.|13|TRBJ2-1|.|TRBV7-9
CASSLGSYNEQFF
TGTGCCAGCAGCCTAGGGTCCTACAATGAGCAGTTCTTC
>.|14|TRBJ2-1|.|TRBV6-1
CASRQGGRYNEQFF
TGTGCCAGCAGGCAGGGGGGGAGGTACAATGAGCAGTTCTTC
>.|17|TRBJ2-1|.|TRBV4-2
CASSQDLRRLSYNEQFF
TGTGCCAGCAGCCAAGATCTTAGGAGACTTTCCTACAATGAGCAGTTCTTC
>few|12|TRBJ1-2|.|TRBV29-1
CSGMQQGQGYTF
TGCAGCGGGATGCAACAGGGTCAAGGCTACACCTTC
>.|15|TRBJ2-3|.|TRBV5-8
CASSLARIQTDTQYF
TGTGCCAGCAGCTTGGCCCGGATACAAACAGATACGCAGTATTTT
>.|14|TRBJ1-5|TRBD1|TRBV5-1
CASSLAGGGQPQHF
TGCGCCAGCAGCTTGGCAGGGGGCGGTCAGCCCCAGCATTTT
>.|15|TRBJ2-7|.|TRBV21-1
CASSKTSGTIYEQYF
TGTGCCAGCAGCAAGACTAGCGGGACGATCTACGAGCAGTACTTC
>.|14|TRBJ2-2|TRBD2|TRBV5-1
CASSLETGGRLLFF
TGCGCCAGCAGCTTAGAAACGGGAGGGCGGTTGCTGTTTTTT
>.|16|TRBJ1-1|.|TRBV4-2
CASSQERGRFGTEAFF
TGTGCCAGCAGCCAAGAGCGGGGGCGGTTTGGGACTGAAGCTTTCTTT
>.|13|TRBJ1-2|.|TRBV6-1
CASRRDSRGGYTF
TGTGCCAGCAGGCGGGACTCCCGAGGGGGCTACACCTTC
>.|13|TRBJ1-4|.|TRBV19
CASSRGVDEKLFF
TGTGCCAGTTCCAGAGGAGTGGATGAAAAACTGTTTTTT
>.|15|TRBJ1-1|.|TRBV14
CASSQTGTPNTEAFF
TGTGCCAGCAGCCAGACCGGGACGCCGAACACTGAAGCTTTCTTT
>.|15|TRBJ2-1|TRBD2|TRBV11-1
CASSRTSGVYNEQFF
TGTGCCAGCAGCCGAACTAGCGGGGTCTACAATGAGCAGTTCTTC
>once|13|TRBJ2-1|TRBD2|TRBV5-6
CASSFFFRGEEFF
TGTGCCAGCAGCTTTTTCTTTCGGGGGGAGGAGTTCTTC
>.|18|TRBJ2-7|.|TRBV27
CASSLSPPGRLSTYEQYF
TGTGCCAGCAGTTTATCCCCCCCGGGGCGACTCTCGACCTACGAGCAGTACTTC
>once|16|TRBJ2-1|.|TRBV28
CASSSPSPSSYNEQFF
TGTGCCAGCAGTTCCCCTAGCCCTAGCTCCTACAATGAGCAGTTCTTC
>.|13|TRBJ1-2|.|TRBV5-1
CASSSEGSYGYTF
TGCGCCAGCAGCTCTGAAGGGTCCTATGGCTACACCTTC
>.|16|TRBJ2-2|TRBD2|TRBV10-3
CAISWTSGRDTGELFF
TGTGCCATCAGTTGGACTAGCGGGAGGGACACCGGGGAGCTGTTTTTT
>.|14|TRBJ1-2|.|TRBV5-4
CASSGGGGLRGYTF
TGTGCCAGCAGCGGAGGCGGGGGGCTTCGTGGCTACACCTTC
>.|14|TRBJ1-4|TRBD1|TRBV6-5
CASSPGQGGEKLFF
TGTGCCAGCAGTCCCGGACAGGGTGGCGAAAAACTGTTTTTT
>.|16|TRBJ2-2|.|TRBV13
CASSRPVSGNTGELFF
TGTGCCAGCAGCCGACCTGTTAGCGGGAACACCGGGGAGCTGTTTTTT
>.|15|TRBJ2-7|.|TRBV4-1
CASSQPNRDSYEQYF
TGCGCCAGCAGCCAGCCAAACCGGGACTCCTACGAGCAGTACTTC
>.|13|TRBJ2-7|.|TRBV11-3
CASSLEPAGKQYF
TGTGCCAGCAGCTTAGAACCCGCGGGGAAGCAGTACTTC
>.|14|TRBJ2-7|TRBD1|TRBV6-6
CASSDRQGAREQYF
TGTGCCAGCAGCGACCGACAGGGGGCGCGCGAGCAGTACTTC
>.|14|TRBJ1-1|.|TRBV6-4
CASSERGLGTEAFF
TGTGCCAGCAGTGAACGGGGGCTGGGCACTGAAGCTTTCTTT
>.|16|TRBJ2-5|.|TRBV5-1
CASSPRRGAGGETQYF
TGCGCCAGCAGCCCGAGGCGCGGGGCGGGTGGAGAGACCCAGTACTTC
>few|13|TRBJ2-7|TRBD1|TRBV2
CASSLDRYYEQYF
TGTGCCAGCAGTTTGGACAGGTATTACGAGCAGTACTTC
>once|14|TRBJ1-5|TRBD1|TRBV2
CASSPGQGEQPQHF
TGTGCCAGCAGTCCCGGACAGGGGGAGCAGCCCCAGCATTTT
>.|13|TRBJ2-5|.|TRBV5-1
CASSFSSQETQYF
TGCGCCAGCAGCTTCTCCTCACAAGAGACCCAGTACTTC
>.|14|TRBJ2-7|.|TRBV10-3
CAISQKRGIDEQYF
TGTGCCATCAGCCAAAAGAGGGGGATCGACGAGCAGTACTTC
>.|14|TRBJ1-5|TRBD1|TRBV29-1
CSSTGQGADQPQHF
TGCAGCTCCACGGGACAGGGGGCCGATCAGCCCCAGCATTTT
>once|13|TRBJ1-1|.|TRBV7-6
CASSLASSQKAFF
TGTGCCAGCAGCTTAGCGTCGTCTCAGAAGGCTTTCTTT
>.|15|TRBJ1-1|.|TRBV7-9
CASFSRGEMNTEAFF
TGTGCCAGCTTTTCCAGGGGAGAGATGAACACTGAAGCTTTCTTT
>.|15|TRBJ2-7|TRBD2|TRBV6-5
CASSYSRGGTYEQYF
TGTGCCAGCAGTTACTCGAGGGGAGGGACCTACGAGCAGTACTTC
>.|15|TRBJ1-6|.|TRBV9
CASSVDTGRFSPLHF
TGTGCCAGCAGCGTAGATACAGGGAGGTTCTCACCCCTCCACTTT
>.|13|TRBJ1-2|TRBD1|TRBV10-3
CAITEKDRPTYTF
TGTGCCATCACTGAAAAGGACAGGCCGACCTACACCTTC
>.|15|TRBJ1-2|TRBD1|TRBV28
CASRAPGQGVYGYTF
TGTGCCAGCAGGGCGCCGGGACAGGGGGTTTATGGCTACACCTTC
>few|15|TRBJ2-1|TRBD2|TRBV6-5
CASSRTSGGNNEQFF
TGTGCCAGCAGTCGGACTAGCGGGGGGAACAATGAGCAGTTCTTC
>.|14|TRBJ2-3|.|TRBV5-5
CASSSNTGVDTQYF
TGTGCCAGCAGCTCGAATACGGGAGTCGATACGCAGTATTTT
>.|13|TRBJ1-2|.|TRBV10-3
CAISGQVGYGYTF
TGTGCCATCAGTGGACAGGTCGGCTATGGCTACACCTTC
>.|16|TRBJ2-1|TRBD1|TRBV18
CASSPRGTGGYNEQFF
TGTGCCAGCTCACCACGGGGGACAGGGGGCTACAATGAGCAGTTCTTC